This T cell receptor beta chain originates from a study of T cells in localized non-small cell lung cancer. Repertoires were generated with immunoSEQ multiplex PCR, while TCRdb's copy carries only in-frame clones and drops some. The table has fewer than 40,000 clones, roughly nine tenths seen once. The study, taken as a whole, reports: Uninvolved adjacent lung had higher T cell clonality than tumor and all other tissues. With higher T cell density in blood came longer overall survival.

For this clone: What it recognizes is unknown.

This clonotype originated in a female donor over 55 with stage I lung adenocarcinoma. The sequenced sample was peripheral blood, obtained before any cancer treatment.

The CDR3 DNA sequence: TGTGCCAGCAGCTTAGTACCCCTAGCGGGAGGGCCGAGAGATACGCAGTATTTT. Its protein is CASSLVPLAGGPRDTQYF. The rearrangement joins TRBV11-2 to TRBJ2-3; 12 bases are shared with TRBD2. Germline CDR1 reads SGHAT; CDR2 reads FQNNGV. V trimming: 1 base; J trimming: 5 bases; junction bases outside the gene matches: 10. CDR3 length: 18 amino acids. The whole variable domain, filled in from reference TRBV11-2 and TRBJ2-3, reads EAGVAQSPRYKIIEKRQSVAFWCNPISGHATLYWYQQILGQGPKLLIQFQNNGVVDDSQLPKDRFSAERLKGVDSTLKIQPAKLEDSAVYLCASSLVPLAGGPRDTQYFGPGTRLTVL.